This is a list of T cell receptor beta chains from one sample in a study of blood T cell repertoires in COVID-19. Profiled with immunoSEQ multiplex PCR; TCRdb holds only in-frame clones, not every one. The sample includes 200,000 to 250,000 clones, about 80% of them seen just once. The sample comprised peripheral blood. Source of these receptors: a man aged 25 to 40 who had recovered from COVID-19. The CDR3 runs from the conserved cysteine through the conserved F or W. The D gene is left open where the match is weak. Clone size, where shown, is once, few, many, or a class for clones that have expanded.

D,J,V,size,DNA,CDR3
NA,TRBJ1-2,TRBV27,NA,TGTGCCAGCAGTTTAGGACAGCCCTCCTATGGCTACACCTTC,CASSLGQPSYGYTF
TRBD2,TRBJ2-3,TRBV7-3,NA,TGTGCCAGCAGCTCCCAACCCGCTAGCGGGGGAACAGATACGCAGTATTTT,CASSSQPASGGTDTQYF
NA,TRBJ2-1,TRBV6-4,NA,TGTGCCAGCAGTAGGCGTAGCGGAGGCTCCTACAATGAGCAGTTCTTC,CASSRRSGGSYNEQFF
TRBD1,TRBJ2-2,TRBV7-8,NA,TGTGCCAGCAGCGCTTACAGGGGGCGCGAGGCCGGGGAGCTGTTTTTT,CASSAYRGREAGELFF
TRBD1,TRBJ2-1,TRBV19,NA,TGTGCCAGTAGCCACGAGGGGACAGGGGGCAGCTACAATGAGCAGTTCTTC,CASSHEGTGGSYNEQFF
NA,TRBJ1-1,TRBV19,NA,TGTGCCAGTAGTAATCAACCAGGGAGGCGGTTTTCTGAAGCTTTCTTT,CASSNQPGRRFSEAFF
NA,TRBJ2-1,TRBV7-9,NA,TGTGCCAGCAGCTTAGCCCGCATGAGATGGCAGTTCTTC,CASSLARMRWQFF
NA,TRBJ1-2,TRBV6-1,many,TGTGCCAGCAGTGAAACGGGAGCTAACTATGGCTACACCTTC,CASSETGANYGYTF
NA,TRBJ2-3,TRBV19,NA,TGTGCCAGTAGTATGACGATGGAGGGAGGTACGCAGTATTTT,CASSMTMEGGTQYF
NA,TRBJ1-2,TRBV18,NA,TGTGCCAGCTCACCCTTTAGCGAACAGCCCTATGGCTACACCTTC,CASSPFSEQPYGYTF
NA,TRBJ2-1,TRBV28,NA,TGTGCCAGCAGTTACAGAGACAATGAGCAGTTCTTC,CASSYRDNEQFF
NA,TRBJ1-5,TRBV12-5,NA,TGTGCTAGTGGCCGGGGGATTAATCAGCCCCAGCATTTT,CASGRGINQPQHF
TRBD1,TRBJ1-1,TRBV6-1,NA,TGTGCCAGCAGTGAATCCTACAGGGGCTATGGGGAAGCTTTCTTT,CASSESYRGYGEAFF
NA,TRBJ1-3,TRBV18,NA,TGTGCCAGCTCACCATCGGGAGCTGGAAACACCATATATTTT,CASSPSGAGNTIYF
NA,TRBJ1-1,TRBV11-2,few,TGTGCCAGCAGCTACGCCTTGACAGGCGTGAACACTGAAGCTTTCTTT,CASSYALTGVNTEAFF
TRBD2,TRBJ2-5,TRBV3-1/TRBV3-2,NA,TGTGCCAGCAGCCGAAACCCGACTAGCGAGGAGACCCAGTACTTC,CASSRNPTSEETQYF
NA,TRBJ2-2,TRBV10-2,NA,TGCGCCAGCAGTGAACCGGGAGTCGGGGAGCTGTTTTTT,CASSEPGVGELFF
NA,TRBJ1-2,TRBV5-5,NA,TGTGCCAGCAGCCCAGGATCCCCTAACTATGGCTACACCTTC,CASSPGSPNYGYTF
TRBD1,TRBJ1-5,TRBV5-1,NA,TGCGCCAGCAGCTTCCAGACAGGGGGCATAAGCAATCAGCCCCAGCATTTT,CASSFQTGGISNQPQHF
NA,TRBJ1-3,TRBV4-1,many,TGCGCCAGCAGCCGAATATGGATGGGGGCACGGGGCACCATATATTTT,CASSRIWMGARGTIYF
NA,TRBJ1-3,TRBV11-2,NA,TGTGCCAGCAGCTCCACCGGGGGGACTGGAAACACCATATATTTT,CASSSTGGTGNTIYF
NA,TRBJ1-2,TRBV2,NA,TGTGCCAGCAGTGAGTTACAGGCTCCTAACTATGGCTACACCTTC,CASSELQAPNYGYTF
TRBD2,TRBJ2-1,TRBV5-4,NA,TGTGCCAGCAGCGCGGGGGGGGTTTACAATGAGCAGTTCTTC,CASSAGGVYNEQFF
TRBD1,TRBJ2-7,TRBV10-3,NA,TGTGCCATCAGTGGAGACAGGGGGCAAGGTTACGAGCAGTACTTC,CAISGDRGQGYEQYF
NA,TRBJ1-3,TRBV5-1,NA,TGCGCCAGCAGCTTGAACAGCTTCTCTGGAAACACCATATATTTT,CASSLNSFSGNTIYF
NA,TRBJ1-5,TRBV3-1/TRBV3-2,NA,TGTGCCAGCAGCCAAACGGGTCTCGCCAATCAGCCCCAGCATTTT,CASSQTGLANQPQHF
NA,TRBJ1-6,TRBV18,NA,TGTGCCAGCTCACCCTCCTCGGGAGTCTTTGCACCCCTCCACTTT,CASSPSSGVFAPLHF
TRBD1,TRBJ1-2,TRBV6-5,few,TGTGCCAGCGGCCGTACAGGGGATGAGGGCTACACCTTC,CASGRTGDEGYTF
NA,TRBJ2-3,TRBV5-1,NA,TGCGCCAGCAGCCTTGGACAGACCACAGATACGCAGTATTTT,CASSLGQTTDTQYF
TRBD2,TRBJ2-1,TRBV4-1,NA,TGCGCCAGCAGTTTTAGAGGGACTAGCAGCGCCAATGAGCAGTTCTTC,CASSFRGTSSANEQFF
TRBD1,TRBJ2-6,TRBV7-9,NA,TGTGCCAGCAGCGCCTGGACAGGGAGGCGTGTTGGGGCCAACGTCCTGACTTTC,CASSAWTGRRVGANVLTF
NA,TRBJ2-3,TRBV29-1,NA,TGCAGCGTTGAAGAGAGCTCAGATACGCAGTATTTT,CSVEESSDTQYF
TRBD1,TRBJ1-1,TRBV3-1/TRBV3-2,NA,TGTGCCAGCAGCTATCAACAGGGGTACACTGAAGCTTTCTTT,CASSYQQGYTEAFF
TRBD1,TRBJ2-4,TRBV2,NA,TGTGCCAGCAGCGCACCCGGGACAGGGTTTTCCAAAAACATTCAGTACTTC,CASSAPGTGFSKNIQYF
NA,TRBJ2-3,TRBV4-1,many,TGCGCCAGCAGCCAAGTGGACATGGGGTTCACAGATACGCAGTATTTT,CASSQVDMGFTDTQYF
TRBD1,TRBJ1-4,TRBV5-1,NA,TGCGCCAGCAGCTGGGGACAGACTACAACTAATGAAAAACTGTTTTTT,CASSWGQTTTNEKLFF
TRBD2,TRBJ2-1,TRBV10-3,NA,TGTGCCATCACTTCTGGGACTAGCGGGGGCTACAATGAGCAGTTCTTC,CAITSGTSGGYNEQFF
TRBD1,TRBJ2-5,TRBV15,NA,TGTGCCACCAGCAGGACAGGGGGGGGAAGGGAGACCCAGTACTTC,CATSRTGGGRETQYF
NA,TRBJ1-1,TRBV5-1,few,TGCGCCAGCAGCTTGGCCGGGATGGCTGAAGCTTTCTTT,CASSLAGMAEAFF
NA,TRBJ2-6,TRBV7-9,NA,TGTGCCAGCAGCTCCAGCTCTGGGGCCAACGTCCTGACTTTC,CASSSSSGANVLTF
NA,TRBJ1-1,TRBV5-1,NA,TGCGCCAGCAGCTTGGGGTCCCGGGGATTTTACGACACTGAAGCTTTCTTT,CASSLGSRGFYDTEAFF
TRBD1,TRBJ1-4,TRBV12-5,NA,TGTGCTAGTGCCACCCTGACAGGGGGATCTTACAATGAAAAACTGTTTTTT,CASATLTGGSYNEKLFF
TRBD1,TRBJ2-7,TRBV6-2/TRBV6-3,NA,TGTGCCAGCAGTTACTCGACAGGGGGGCCATACGAGCAGTACTTC,CASSYSTGGPYEQYF
TRBD1,TRBJ2-5,TRBV10-3,NA,TGTGCCATCAGACAGGGGGTCGAAGAGACCCAGTACTTC,CAIRQGVEETQYF
NA,TRBJ2-5,TRBV12-3/TRBV12-4,once,TGTGCCAGCAGACGTGGAGGAGGACCTTACTTC,CASRRGGGPYF
NA,TRBJ1-1,TRBV28,NA,TGTGCCACCAGAATGGGGAGAAGGATCACTGAAGCTTTCTTT,CATRMGRRITEAFF
TRBD1,TRBJ2-5,TRBV24-1,NA,TGTGCCACCAGTGGACAGGGGCTCCAAGAGACCCAGTACTTC,CATSGQGLQETQYF
NA,TRBJ1-4,TRBV5-1,NA,TGCGCCAGCAGCTTGGCGACGGCGGGGGCTAATGAAAAACTGTTTTTT,CASSLATAGANEKLFF